A selection of T cell receptor beta chains follows, all from one sample in a study of blood T cell repertoires in COVID-19. Clones were read by immunoSEQ multiplex PCR, and TCRdb kept only the in-frame ones, dropping some. Here the sample spans 280,000 or so clones, 83% being singletons. Sequencing was done on a sample of peripheral blood. These TCRs come from a woman aged 45-65 years who had recovered from COVID-19. CDR3s include the opening cysteine and the closing phenylalanine or tryptophan. Fields, in order: D gene, V gene, clone size, J gene, CDR3 protein, CDR3 DNA. The D gene is left open where the match is weak. Rows give clone size only sometimes, using once, few, many, or a class for an expanded clone.

D: TRBD1; V: TRBV5-1; size: NA; J: TRBJ2-1; CDR3: CASSYTGASYNEQFF; DNA: TGCGCCAGCAGCTATACAGGGGCGAGCTACAATGAGCAGTTCTTC
D: TRBD1; V: TRBV2; size: NA; J: TRBJ2-7; CDR3: CASGRGQGSYEQYF; DNA: TGTGCCAGCGGGAGAGGACAGGGTTCCTACGAGCAGTACTTC
D: NA; V: TRBV7-6; size: NA; J: TRBJ2-4; CDR3: CASSPQAGGNIQYF; DNA: TGTGCCAGCAGCCCCCAGGCAGGGGGGAACATTCAGTACTTC
D: TRBD1; V: TRBV19; size: NA; J: TRBJ1-1; CDR3: CASRLNRGMNTEAFF; DNA: TGTGCCAGTAGGCTTAACAGGGGTATGAACACTGAAGCTTTCTTT
D: TRBD1; V: TRBV6-5; size: NA; J: TRBJ1-5; CDR3: CASRDSLSNSPQHF; DNA: TGTGCCAGCCGGGACAGCCTCTCTAATTCGCCCCAGCATTTT
D: TRBD1; V: TRBV18; size: NA; J: TRBJ1-2; CDR3: CASSPDREVQGYTF; DNA: TGTGCCAGCTCACCGGACAGGGAGGTGCAGGGCTACACCTTC
D: NA; V: TRBV18; size: NA; J: TRBJ2-1; CDR3: CASSPSGIPATGNEQFF; DNA: TGTGCCAGCTCACCATCCGGGATCCCCGCAACCGGCAATGAGCAGTTCTTC
D: NA; V: TRBV28; size: once; J: TRBJ1-1; CDR3: CASSERWGRNTEAFF; DNA: TGTGCCAGCAGTGAGAGATGGGGGCGGAACACTGAAGCTTTCTTT
D: TRBD1; V: TRBV9; size: NA; J: TRBJ1-1; CDR3: CASSVVGQGRGTTEAFF; DNA: TGTGCCAGCAGCGTAGTAGGACAGGGAAGGGGAACCACTGAAGCTTTCTTT
D: TRBD1; V: TRBV27; size: NA; J: TRBJ2-7; CDR3: CASSLTGGVVLYF; DNA: TGTGCCAGCAGCCTGACAGGGGGGGTAGTCTTGTACTTC
D: TRBD1; V: TRBV5-6; size: NA; J: TRBJ2-3; CDR3: CASSPGQRTDTQYF; DNA: TGTGCCAGCAGCCCGGGACAGCGCACAGATACGCAGTATTTT
D: TRBD1; V: TRBV19; size: NA; J: TRBJ1-1; CDR3: CASSLDRGRGAFF; DNA: TGTGCCAGTAGTCTCGACAGGGGGCGGGGGGCTTTCTTT
D: TRBD1; V: TRBV19; size: NA; J: TRBJ1-5; CDR3: CASSTQDRVSDGPQHF; DNA: TGTGCCAGTAGTACCCAGGACAGGGTGTCTGATGGGCCCCAGCATTTT
D: NA; V: TRBV18; size: NA; J: TRBJ2-7; CDR3: CASSTSGQRYEQYF; DNA: TGTGCCAGCTCAACCTCCGGACAGCGCTACGAGCAGTACTTC
D: NA; V: TRBV19; size: NA; J: TRBJ1-1; CDR3: CASSAEGFTEAFF; DNA: TGTGCCAGTAGTGCCGAGGGTTTCACTGAAGCTTTCTTT